Sequencing of this T cell receptor beta chain was carried out in a study of CD8+ T cells in alopecia areata. Sorted out of PBMCs were CD4+ T cells and CD8+ T cells. V trimming: 6 bases; J trimming: 7 bases; junction bases outside the gene matches: 5. Germline CDR1 reads SQVTM; CDR2 reads ANQGSEA. The CDR3 spans 12 residues. RNA was extracted and reverse transcribed into cDNA as the sequencing template. Profiling relied on immunoSEQ multiplex PCR, and the TCRdb table lists in-frame clones only, not all of them. The sample records just over 150,000 clones, 40% to 60% being singletons. The chain carries TRBV29-1 and TRBJ1-2, with 10 bases aligning to TRBD1. Material: CD8+ T cells sorted from blood, obtained at week 0. The receptor's source is a human donor with alopecia areata. This CDR3 reads CSVPTGGGGYTF. Written as DNA, the CDR3 is TGCAGCGTCCCGACAGGGGGCGGTGGCTACACCTTC.